This T cell receptor beta chain was identified during a study of OX40 agonist ivuxolimab in advanced cancers. Using immunoSEQ multiplex PCR, the repertoire was profiled, and TCRdb retains in-frame clones only, with some absent. The repertoire holds tens of thousands of clones, with approximately 94% as singletons. The CDR3 is 15 residues long. Germline V gene data show CDR1 as MNHNY and CDR2 as SVGAGI (reference sequence). V was clipped by 2 bases and J by 6 bases; unmatched bases: 9. The chain employs TRBV6-6 and TRBJ1-2, with 7 bases fitting TRBD1. This clonotype originated in an adult with an advanced solid tumor such as melanoma, head and neck, liver or kidney cancer. Sample: CD4+ or CD8+ T cells sorted from blood, taken in a trial of the OX40 agonist ivuxolimab. The DNA of the CDR3 is TGTGCCAGCAGTTACGGGCCCGTAACAGGGGATGGCTACACCTTC. This codes for CASSYGPVTGDGYTF.